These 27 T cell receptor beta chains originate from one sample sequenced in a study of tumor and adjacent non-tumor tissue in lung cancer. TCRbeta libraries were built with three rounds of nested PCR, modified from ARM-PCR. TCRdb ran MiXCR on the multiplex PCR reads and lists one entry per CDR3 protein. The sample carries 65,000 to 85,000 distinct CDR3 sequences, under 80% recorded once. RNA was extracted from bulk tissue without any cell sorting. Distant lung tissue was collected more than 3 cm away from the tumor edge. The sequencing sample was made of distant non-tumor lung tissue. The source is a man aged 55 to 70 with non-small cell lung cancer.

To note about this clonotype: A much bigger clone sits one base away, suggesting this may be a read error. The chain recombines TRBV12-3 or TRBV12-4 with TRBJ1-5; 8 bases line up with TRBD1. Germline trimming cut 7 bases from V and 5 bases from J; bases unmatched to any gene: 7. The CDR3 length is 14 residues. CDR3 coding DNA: TGTGCCAGCATCCTGGACAGGGCGGATCAGCCCCAGCATTTT. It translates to CASILDRADQPQHF.

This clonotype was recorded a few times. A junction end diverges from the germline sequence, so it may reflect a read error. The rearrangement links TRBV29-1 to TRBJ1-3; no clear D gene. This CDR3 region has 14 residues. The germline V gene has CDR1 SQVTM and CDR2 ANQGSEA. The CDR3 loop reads CSVDPEDSVNTIYF. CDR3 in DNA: TGCAGCGTTGACCCCGAGGACTCTGTAAACACCATATATTTT.

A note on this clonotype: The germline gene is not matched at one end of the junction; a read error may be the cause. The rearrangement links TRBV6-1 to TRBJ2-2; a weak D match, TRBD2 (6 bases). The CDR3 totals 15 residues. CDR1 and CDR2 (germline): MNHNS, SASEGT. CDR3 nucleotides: TGTGCTAGCAGTGAACTAACGGGAGTCACCGGGGAGCTGCTTTTT. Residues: CASSELTGVTGELLF.

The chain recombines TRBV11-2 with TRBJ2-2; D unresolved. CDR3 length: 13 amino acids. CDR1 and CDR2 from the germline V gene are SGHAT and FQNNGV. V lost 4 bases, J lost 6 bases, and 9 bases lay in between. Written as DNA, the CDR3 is TGTGCCAGCAGCTCCCCACCCCCCGGGGAGCTGTTTTTT. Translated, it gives CASSSPPPGELFF.

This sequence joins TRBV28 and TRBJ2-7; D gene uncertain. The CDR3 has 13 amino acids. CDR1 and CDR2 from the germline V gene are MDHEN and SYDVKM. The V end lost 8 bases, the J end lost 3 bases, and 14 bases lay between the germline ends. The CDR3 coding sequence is TGTGCCAGCTGTCCCTTGGGTGTCTACGAGCAGTACTTC. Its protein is CASCPLGVYEQYF.

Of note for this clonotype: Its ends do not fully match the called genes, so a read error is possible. CDR3 sequence reads: CASSSVQGSTYTQYF. The CDR3, as DNA: TGTGCCAGCAGCTCAGTACAGGGGAGCACATATACGCAGTATTTT. The V call is TRBV11-2, the J call TRBJ2-3; 7 bases map to TRBD1. The CDR3 is 15 amino acids. The germline CDR1 and CDR2 sequences are SGHAT and FQNNGV.

The DNA of the CDR3 is TGTGCCAGTAGCGGGCCAACTGGGGCCAACGTCCTGACTTTC. Its translation is CASSGPTGANVLTF. The J gene is TRBJ2-6, the V gene TRBV6-5; TRBD2 agrees at 7 bases. Germline loops: CDR1 MNHEY, CDR2 SVGAGI. The CDR3 consists of 14 residues. V trimming: 9 bases; J trimming: 2 bases; junction bases outside the gene matches: 4.

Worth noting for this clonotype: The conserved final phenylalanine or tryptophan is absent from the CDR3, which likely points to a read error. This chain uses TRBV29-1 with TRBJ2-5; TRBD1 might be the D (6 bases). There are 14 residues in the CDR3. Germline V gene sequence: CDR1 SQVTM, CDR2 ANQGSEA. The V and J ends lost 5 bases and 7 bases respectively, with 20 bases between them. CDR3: CSVTRVGEQGTQYY. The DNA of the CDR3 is TGCAGCGTTACCCGCGTGGGGGAACAGGGGACCCAGTACTAC.

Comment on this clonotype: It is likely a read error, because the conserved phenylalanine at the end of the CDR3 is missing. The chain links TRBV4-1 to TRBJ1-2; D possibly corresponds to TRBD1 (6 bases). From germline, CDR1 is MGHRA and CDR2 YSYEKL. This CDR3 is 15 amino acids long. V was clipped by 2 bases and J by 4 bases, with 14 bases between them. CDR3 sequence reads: CASSQTKDRVYGYTS. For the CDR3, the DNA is TGCGCCAGCAGCCAAACCAAGGACAGAGTCTATGGCTACACCTCC.

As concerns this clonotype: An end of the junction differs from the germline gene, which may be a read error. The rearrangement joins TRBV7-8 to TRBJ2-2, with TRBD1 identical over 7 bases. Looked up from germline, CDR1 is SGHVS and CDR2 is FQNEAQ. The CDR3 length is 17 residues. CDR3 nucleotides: TGTGCCAGCAGCTCGCCTCGGACAGGCTTGAACATCGGGAAGCTGTTTTTT. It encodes CASSSPRTGLNIGKLFF.

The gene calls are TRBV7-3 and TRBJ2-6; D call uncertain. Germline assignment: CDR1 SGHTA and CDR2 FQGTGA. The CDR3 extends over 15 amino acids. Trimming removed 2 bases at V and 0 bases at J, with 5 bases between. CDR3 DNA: TGTGCCAGCAGCTTAGCGGCCTCTGGGGCCAACGTCCTGACTTTC. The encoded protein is CASSLAASGANVLTF.

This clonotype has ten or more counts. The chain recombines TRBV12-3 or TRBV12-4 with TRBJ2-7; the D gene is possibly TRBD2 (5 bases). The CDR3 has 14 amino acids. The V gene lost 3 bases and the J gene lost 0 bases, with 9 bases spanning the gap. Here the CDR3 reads CASSLPGSSYEQYF. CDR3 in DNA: TGTGCCAGCAGTTTGCCTGGGAGCTCCTACGAGCAGTACTTC.

The CDR3 spells CASSLHQGPSEKLFF. The DNA for the CDR3 is TGTGCCAGCAGTCTCCATCAGGGTCCGAGTGAAAAACTGTTTTTT. This chain connects TRBV7-8 to TRBJ1-4, with D perhaps matching TRBD1 (5 bases). The CDR3 runs 15 residues. Trimming shortened V by 6 bases and J by 7 bases, and 18 bases separated the two germline ends. The germline V gene encodes CDR1 SGHVS and CDR2 FQNEAQ.

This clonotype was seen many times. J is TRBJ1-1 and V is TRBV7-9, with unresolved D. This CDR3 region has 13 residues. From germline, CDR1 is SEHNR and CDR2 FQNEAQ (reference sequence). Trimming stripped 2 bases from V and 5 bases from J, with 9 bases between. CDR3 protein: CASSLHGGTEAFF. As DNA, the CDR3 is TGTGCCAGCAGCTTACATGGCGGAACTGAAGCTTTCTTT.

The chain's CDR3 is CSAQGRRGGYEQYF. The CDR3 bases are TGCAGCGCTCAGGGAAGGAGGGGTGGGTATGAGCAGTACTTC. The chain links TRBV29-1 to TRBJ2-7; D is possibly TRBD2 (6 bases). V shed 7 bases and J shed 7 bases, with 23 bases lying between them. This CDR3 is 14 amino acids long. Germline CDR1 SQVTM, CDR2 ANQGSEA.

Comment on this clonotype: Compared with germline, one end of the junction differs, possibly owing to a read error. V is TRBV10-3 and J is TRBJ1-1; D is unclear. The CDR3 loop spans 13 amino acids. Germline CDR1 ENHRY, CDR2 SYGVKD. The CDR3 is CVITTEGDTEAFF. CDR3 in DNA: TGTGTCATCACTACCGAGGGTGACACAGAAGCTTTCTTT.

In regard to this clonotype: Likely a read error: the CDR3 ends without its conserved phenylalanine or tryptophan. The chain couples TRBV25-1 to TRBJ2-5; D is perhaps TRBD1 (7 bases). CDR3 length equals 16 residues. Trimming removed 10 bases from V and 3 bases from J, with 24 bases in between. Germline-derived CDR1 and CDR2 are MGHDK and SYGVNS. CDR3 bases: TGTGCCACCACCGCCGGAGGGGGCGGGCCCGAAGAGACCCAGTACTCC. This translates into CATTAGGGGPEETQYS.

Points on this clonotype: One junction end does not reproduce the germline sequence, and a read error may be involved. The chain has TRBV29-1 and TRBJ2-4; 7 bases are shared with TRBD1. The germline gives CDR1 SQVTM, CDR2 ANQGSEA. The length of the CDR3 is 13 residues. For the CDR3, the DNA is TGTAGCGACCTTACAGGGGAGATGATCATTCAGTACTTC. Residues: CSDLTGEMIIQYF.

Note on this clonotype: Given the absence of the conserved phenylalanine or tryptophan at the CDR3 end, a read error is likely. CDR3 protein: CSASGLAGSTDTQYL. As DNA, the CDR3 is TGCAGTGCTAGTGGGCTAGCGGGTTCCACAGATACGCAGTATTTA. This chain links TRBV20-1 with TRBJ2-3; TRBD2 agrees at 8 bases. Germline V gene data show CDR1 as DFQATT and CDR2 as SNEGSKA (reference sequence). J was trimmed by 2 bases and V by 3 bases; bases with no gene match: 7. This CDR3 comprises 15 residues.

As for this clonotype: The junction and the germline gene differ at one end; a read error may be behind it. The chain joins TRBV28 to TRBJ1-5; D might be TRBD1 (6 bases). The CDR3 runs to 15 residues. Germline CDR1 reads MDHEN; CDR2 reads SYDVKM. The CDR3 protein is CASSFRGTLNQPQLF. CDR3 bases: TGTGCCAGCAGTTTTCGGGGGACACTTAATCAGCCCCAGCTTTTT.

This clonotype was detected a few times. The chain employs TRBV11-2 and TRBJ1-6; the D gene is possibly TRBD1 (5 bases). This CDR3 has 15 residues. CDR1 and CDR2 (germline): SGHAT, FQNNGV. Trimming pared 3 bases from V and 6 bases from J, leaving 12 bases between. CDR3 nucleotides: TGTGCCAGCAGCTTCGGACAAGGACCTAATTCACCCCTCCACTTT. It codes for CASSFGQGPNSPLHF.

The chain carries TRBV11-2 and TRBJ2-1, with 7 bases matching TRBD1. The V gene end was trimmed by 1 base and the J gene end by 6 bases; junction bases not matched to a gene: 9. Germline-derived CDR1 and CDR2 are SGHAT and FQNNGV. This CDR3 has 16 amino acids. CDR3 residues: CASSLAVRGRFNEQFF. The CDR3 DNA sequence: TGTGCCAGCAGCTTAGCCGTTAGGGGGCGCTTCAATGAGCAGTTCTTC. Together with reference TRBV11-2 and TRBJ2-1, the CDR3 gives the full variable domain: EAGVAQSPRYKIIEKRQSVAFWCNPISGHATLYWYQQILGQGPKLLIQFQNNGVVDDSQLPKDRFSAERLKGVDSTLKIQPAKLEDSAVYLCASSLAVRGRFNEQFFGPGTRLTVL.

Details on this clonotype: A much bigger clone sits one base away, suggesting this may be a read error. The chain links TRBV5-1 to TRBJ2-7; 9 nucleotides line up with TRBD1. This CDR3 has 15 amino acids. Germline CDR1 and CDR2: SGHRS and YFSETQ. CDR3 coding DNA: TGCCCCAGCAGCGGGACAGGGTTGAGCTCCTACGAGCAGTACTTC. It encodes CPSSGTGLSSYEQYF.

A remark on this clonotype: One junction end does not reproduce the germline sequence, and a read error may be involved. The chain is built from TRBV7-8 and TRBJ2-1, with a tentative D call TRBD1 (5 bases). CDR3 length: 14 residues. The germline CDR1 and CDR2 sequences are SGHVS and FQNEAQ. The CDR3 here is CANSPPSRRDEQFF. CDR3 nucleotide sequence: TGTGCCAACAGCCCGCCTAGTCGCAGGGATGAGCAGTTCTTC.

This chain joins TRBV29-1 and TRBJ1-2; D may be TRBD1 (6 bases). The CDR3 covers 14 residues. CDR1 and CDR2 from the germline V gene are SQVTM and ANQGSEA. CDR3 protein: CMLGRGSRDYGYTF. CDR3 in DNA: TGCATGCTTGGGAGGGGGAGTAGAGACTATGGCTACACCTTC.

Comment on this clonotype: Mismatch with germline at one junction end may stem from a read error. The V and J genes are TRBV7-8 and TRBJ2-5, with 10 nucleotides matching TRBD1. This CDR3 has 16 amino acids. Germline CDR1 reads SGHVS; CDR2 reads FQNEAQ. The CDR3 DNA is TGTGCTAGCAACCCCCAAGGGCGGGACAGGGGCGCGACCCAGTACTTC. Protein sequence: CASNPQGRDRGATQYF.

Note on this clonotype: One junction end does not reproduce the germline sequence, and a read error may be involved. In DNA form, the CDR3 reads TGTACCAGTAGCTCGAAGATGTACCAAGAGACCCAGTACTTC. Amino acid sequence: CTSSSKMYQETQYF. V gene TRBV6-5 combines with J gene TRBJ2-5; D call uncertain. The CDR3 extends over 14 amino acids. Germline V gives CDR1 MNHEY, CDR2 SVGAGI.